Each of the 30 T cell receptor beta chains below was sequenced from the same sample in a study of blood T cells in healthy people across ages. Next came a second PCR, run for roughly 6 to 11 cycles, which used a sample-barcoded 5' primer along with a J-beta primer mix. Via MiXCR, TCRdb re-called the 5' RACE reads, giving one row per CDR3 protein. The profile covers 800,000 to 950,000 distinct CDR3 sequences, with about 37% appearing a single time and 10% to 15% taken by the ten largest. Sequencing used blood. The receptors here all came from a man between 18 and 35 years old in good health.

This sequence joins TRBV12-3 or TRBV12-4 and TRBJ2-2, with a weak D call TRBD1 (6 bases). The CDR3 covers 16 residues. Trimming shortened V by 3 bases and J by 7 bases, and 18 bases separated the two germline ends. This chain's CDR3 is CASSFRGGRPDGELFF. As DNA, the CDR3 is TGTGCCAGCAGTTTTCGAGGGGGAAGGCCTGACGGGGAGCTGTTTTTT.

In the case of this clonotype: An end of the junction does not agree with germline; a read error may underlie this. The V gene is TRBV12-3 or TRBV12-4, the J gene TRBJ2-1, with D perhaps TRBD1 or TRBD2 (5 bases each). CDR3 length equals 15 residues. As DNA, the CDR3 is TGTACCAGCAGTAAAACTAGTGGGGGTTACAATGAGCAGTTCTTC. Its protein is CTSSKTSGGYNEQFF.

The chain has TRBV30 and TRBJ2-7; 9 bases match TRBD2. Per germline, CDR1 GTSNPN and CDR2 SVGIG (reference sequence). Losses at the gene ends were 0 bases for V and 6 bases for J; bases not matched to a gene: 6. The length of the CDR3 is 14 residues. The CDR3 region is CAWSVGLAGSEQYF. The CDR3 nucleotides read TGTGCCTGGAGTGTAGGGCTAGCGGGGTCCGAGCAGTACTTC.

With respect to this clonotype: With a much larger clone just one base away, this may be a read error. The chain recombines TRBV4-3 with TRBJ2-1; 7 bases match TRBD2. The CDR3 has 15 amino acids. From germline, CDR1 is LGHNA and CDR2 YSLEER. CDR3 loop: CVSSPAGLSVNEQFF. The CDR3 nucleotides are TGCGTCAGCAGCCCCGCGGGACTATCCGTCAATGAGCAGTTCTTC.

This chain connects TRBV6-5 to TRBJ1-4; 8 bases match TRBD1. CDR1 and CDR2 from the germline V gene are MNHEY and SVGAGI. V dropped 6 bases and J dropped 7; count of bases not matched to a gene: 10. There are 15 residues in the CDR3. This CDR3 reads CASSLRQGWGEKLFF. The CDR3 DNA follows: TGTGCCAGCAGCCTAAGACAGGGGTGGGGTGAAAAACTGTTTTTT.

The chain joins TRBV20-1 to TRBJ1-2; possible D gene TRBD1, 6 bases. V was cut by 6 bases and J by 0 bases, with 11 bases left in between. CDR1 is DFQATT, CDR2 SNEGSKA, per germline (reference sequence). The CDR3 is made up of 13 amino acids. CDR3 nucleotide sequence: TGCAGTGCCCCGACAGGCGCTAACTATGGCTACACCTTC. Translation gives CSAPTGANYGYTF.

This clonotype has a count of ten or more. For the CDR3, the DNA is TGTGCCAGCAGCTATTCCGGGGTCCAAGAGACCCAGTACTTC. Its translation is CASSYSGVQETQYF. The chain recombines TRBV9 with TRBJ2-5, with D perhaps matching TRBD2 (5 bases). Trimming left V 4 bases short and J 1 base short, with 11 bases between. This CDR3 region has 14 residues. Germline V gives CDR1 SGDLS, CDR2 YYNGEE.

The chain joins TRBV4-2 to TRBJ1-6, with a tentative D call TRBD1 (5 bases). The CDR3 loop spans 17 amino acids. V was cut by 0 bases and J by 6 bases, with 15 bases left in between. The germline V gene encodes CDR1 LGHNA and CDR2 YNFKEQ. The CDR3 DNA follows: TGTGCCAGCAGCCAAGATGGGGCAGGCCGGAGTAATTCACCCCTCCACTTT. It yields the protein CASSQDGAGRSNSPLHF.

This clonotype came up many times. The chain carries TRBV3-1 and TRBJ2-1; no definite D call. Germline V gene sequence: CDR1 LGHDT, CDR2 YNNKEL (reference sequence). The CDR3 has 11 amino acids. The ends were cut back, 4 bases at V and 6 bases at J, with 4 bases in the middle. CDR3 region: CASSRPNEQFF. In DNA form, the CDR3 reads TGTGCCAGCAGCCGACCCAATGAGCAGTTCTTC.

This chain uses TRBV20-1 with TRBJ2-7; a possible D gene is TRBD2 (5 bases). Germline values: CDR1 DFQATT, CDR2 SNEGSKA (reference sequence). The CDR3 has 13 residues. The V end lost 3 bases, the J end lost 1 base, and 10 bases lay between the germline ends. The chain's CDR3 is CSARDSKSYEQYF. In nucleotides, the CDR3 is TGCAGTGCTAGGGACTCGAAATCCTACGAGCAGTACTTC.

The chain uses TRBV6-5 and TRBJ2-3; 8 nucleotides line up with TRBD1. The CDR3 has 13 amino acids. Looked up from germline, CDR1 is MNHEY and CDR2 is SVGAGI. After removal of 5 bases from V and 5 bases from J, the junction contained 3 bases not matched to a gene. The CDR3 DNA reads TGTGCCAGCAGTGACAGGGGAGGAGATACGCAGTATTTT. Residues: CASSDRGGDTQYF.

The table lists this clonotype with a few counts. V is TRBV10-3 and J is TRBJ2-7; either TRBD1 or TRBD2 may fit D (6 bases each). The CDR3 runs 16 residues. In germline, CDR1 is ENHRY, CDR2 SYGVKD. The ends were cut back, 6 bases at V and 6 bases at J, with 24 bases in the middle. The CDR3 is CAISGGLPPSDGEQYF. Written as DNA, the CDR3 is TGTGCCATCAGCGGGGGCCTACCGCCTTCCGATGGCGAGCAGTACTTC.

Remarks on this clonotype: The germline gene is not matched at one end of the junction; a read error may be the cause. This chain connects TRBV5-1 to TRBJ2-3, with D perhaps given as TRBD1 or TRBD2 (5 bases each). CDR3 length: 13 residues. Germline values: CDR1 SGHRS, CDR2 YFSETQ. The CDR3 DNA follows: TGTGCCAGCCTAGGGGACAGCACAGATACGCAGTATTTT. The encoded protein is CASLGDSTDTQYF.

This clonotype occurred a few times. This rearrangement joins TRBV7-2 to TRBJ1-2, with D possibly TRBD1 on 5 matching bases. This CDR3 contains 13 residues. The V and J ends lost 1 base and 7 bases respectively, with 10 bases between them. Germline V lookup: CDR1 SGHTA, CDR2 FQGNSA. CDR3 sequence reads: CASSLVGVGGYTF. CDR3 nucleotides: TGTGCCAGCAGCTTAGTAGGGGTCGGTGGCTACACCTTC. Based on the CDR3 plus reference TRBV7-2 and TRBJ1-2, the full variable domain is GAGVSQSPSNKVTEKGKDVELRCDPISGHTALYWYRQSLGQGLEFLIYFQGNSAPDKSGLPSDRFSAERTGGSVSTLTIQRTQQEDSAVYLCASSLVGVGGYTFGSGTRLTVV.

The sample holds many counts of this clonotype. The CDR3 reads CASSSPALGRPQHF. CDR3 nucleotide sequence: TGTGCCAGCAGCTCCCCCGCCTTGGGGCGGCCCCAGCATTTT. This sequence joins TRBV7-2 and TRBJ1-5; tentatively, D is TRBD1 (5 bases). CDR1 and CDR2 from the germline V gene are SGHTA and FQGNSA. This CDR3 is 14 amino acids long. Trimming removed 4 bases at V and 9 bases at J, with 16 bases between.

This clonotype was seen ten or more times. This chain joins TRBV12-3 or TRBV12-4 and TRBJ1-4, with D unresolved. This CDR3 contains 14 residues. V was pared by 6 bases and J by 7 bases, with 15 bases between. CDR3 in amino acids: CASSSGPVTEKLFF. CDR3 in DNA: TGTGCCAGCAGCTCCGGTCCCGTCACTGAAAAACTGTTTTTT.

About this clonotype: A much larger clone sits a single nucleotide away, making a read error possible. V usage is TRBV12-3 or TRBV12-4 and J usage is TRBJ1-1, with D possibly being TRBD1 (5 bases). The CDR3 length is 12 residues. The CDR3 spells CAGSLGGSEAFF. The CDR3 DNA is TGTGCCGGCAGTTTGGGGGGTTCTGAAGCTTTCTTT.

The chain combines TRBV7-2 with TRBJ2-3; D is undetermined. In germline, CDR1 is SGHTA, CDR2 FQGNSA. This CDR3 spans 16 amino acids. The ends were cut back, 4 bases at V and 8 bases at J, with 22 bases in the middle. The DNA of the CDR3 is TGTGCCAGCAGCTCGACCACCTCAATGCTGACGGGTACGCAGTATTTT. This sequence encodes CASSSTTSMLTGTQYF.

This chain joins TRBV6-5 and TRBJ1-1, with D perhaps matching TRBD1 (5 bases). V was trimmed by 0 bases and J by 5 bases, leaving 13 bases between them. The germline gives CDR1 MNHEY, CDR2 SVGAGI. CDR3 length equals 15 residues. The CDR3 sequence: CASSYSVGRATEAFF. The CDR3 DNA reads as TGTGCCAGCAGTTACTCGGTCGGCAGGGCGACTGAAGCTTTCTTT.

The chain couples TRBV9 to TRBJ2-2, with 10 bases aligning to TRBD1. The germline gives CDR1 SGDLS, CDR2 YYNGEE. V shed 3 bases, J shed 4 bases, and the junction held 6 bases outside the gene matches. The CDR3 contains 16 residues. The CDR3 DNA follows: TGTGCCAGCAGCGGGACCGGGACAGGGGTCACCGGGGAGCTGTTTTTT. It yields the protein CASSGTGTGVTGELFF.

This clonotype was seen more than once but under ten times. The rearrangement joins TRBV29-1 to TRBJ2-1, with 7 bases that match TRBD2. This CDR3 has 15 amino acids. J lost 1 base, V lost 3 bases, and 6 bases had no gene match. Per the germline V gene, CDR1 is SQVTM and CDR2 is ANQGSEA. The CDR3 bases are TGCAGCGTTGATGGTGGGAGGGAGTCCTACAATGAGCAGTTCTTC. It translates to CSVDGGRESYNEQFF.

This chain joins TRBV4-1 and TRBJ2-1; D is possibly TRBD2 (6 bases). This CDR3 is built from 13 residues. From germline, CDR1 is MGHRA and CDR2 YSYEKL. The V and J ends lost 2 bases and 10 bases respectively, with 12 bases between them. The CDR3 protein is CASSQLLAQEQFF. The CDR3 nucleotides read TGCGCCAGCAGCCAACTTCTAGCGCAGGAGCAGTTCTTC.

The chain couples TRBV9 to TRBJ2-2; D may match TRBD1 or TRBD2 (5 bases each). Germline V gene sequence: CDR1 SGDLS, CDR2 YYNGEE. The CDR3 is 15 amino acids. Trimming took 0 bases from V and 4 from J, leaving 10 bases between them. CDR3 coding DNA: TGTGCCAGCAGCGTAGACGGGACGCCCACCGGGGAGCTGTTTTTT. The encoded protein is CASSVDGTPTGELFF.

V gene TRBV20-1 combines with J gene TRBJ1-2; D uncertain. The V end was cut by 0 bases, the J end by 6 bases, with 23 bases between. In germline, CDR1 is DFQATT, CDR2 SNEGSKA (reference sequence). The CDR3 consists of 17 residues. Here the CDR3 reads CSARERGQSPSLDGYTF. The CDR3 DNA sequence: TGCAGTGCTAGAGAGCGCGGGCAGAGCCCGTCGCTGGATGGCTACACCTTC.

V and J are TRBV12-3 or TRBV12-4 and TRBJ2-3; TRBD2 agrees at 10 bases. The CDR3 has 14 amino acids. The trim removed 3 bases at V and 4 bases at J, leaving 1 base unmatched. Written as DNA, the CDR3 is TGTGCCAGCAGTTTTAGCGGGAGGCCAGATACGCAGTATTTT. It encodes CASSFSGRPDTQYF.

This clonotype was counted at least ten times. The chain links TRBV29-1 to TRBJ1-2; D gene uncertain. CDR1 SQVTM and CDR2 ANQGSEA come from the germline V gene. With 4 bases removed from V and 5 bases from J, the gap between germline ends came to 11 bases. The CDR3 has 12 amino acids. CDR3 amino acids: CSVVREEYGYTF. CDR3 nucleotides: TGCAGCGTTGTAAGAGAAGAGTATGGCTACACCTTC.

This rearrangement joins TRBV5-1 to TRBJ2-7, with a weak D call TRBD1 (5 bases). The germline V and J ends were trimmed by 0 bases and 7 bases, with 14 bases remaining between them. CDR3 length: 14 amino acids. Germline CDR1 reads SGHRS; CDR2 reads YFSETQ. DNA of the CDR3: TGCGCCAGCAGCTTGGGAGGTTCGGACAATGAGCAGTACTTC. Its translation: CASSLGGSDNEQYF. Filled out from reference TRBV5-1 and TRBJ2-7, the complete variable domain reads KAGVTQTPRYLIKTRGQQVTLSCSPISGHRSVSWYQQTPGQGLQFLFEYFSETQRNKGNFPGRFSGRQFSNSRSEMNVSTLELGDSALYLCASSLGGSDNEQYFGPGTRLTVT.

The rearrangement uses TRBV10-3 and TRBJ2-3; the match to TRBD2 covers 9 bases. The CDR3 covers 17 residues. The ends lost 6 bases at V and 1 base at J; junction bases unmatched: 11. Per germline, CDR1 ENHRY and CDR2 SYGVKD. The CDR3 here is CAISGLASRVGTDTQYF. The CDR3 region has the DNA TGTGCCATCAGCGGACTAGCGAGTCGGGTTGGCACAGATACGCAGTATTTT.

The chain uses TRBV4-3 and TRBJ1-2; D may be TRBD1 (5 bases). Germline values: CDR1 LGHNA, CDR2 YSLEER. The CDR3 is 15 amino acids. With 4 bases removed from V and 4 bases from J, the gap between germline ends came to 16 bases. This CDR3 reads CASSLSPQGPYGYTF. CDR3 nucleotide sequence: TGCGCCAGCAGCCTAAGCCCCCAGGGCCCCTATGGCTACACCTTC.

This clonotype was recorded a few times. This chain links TRBV14 with TRBJ2-7; D uncertain. This CDR3 is built from 12 residues. CDR1 and CDR2 from the germline V gene are SGHDN and FVKESK. Trimming took 2 bases from V and 6 from J, leaving 8 bases between them. The CDR3, as DNA: TGTGCCAGCAGCCAACCTCCGGGCGAGCAGTACTTC. Its protein is CASSQPPGEQYF.